The 28 T cell receptor beta chains below all came from one sample that was sequenced in a study of early T cells in non-severe SARS-CoV-2 infection. In TCRdb, the 5' RACE reads were re-called with MiXCR into one record per CDR3 protein. This sample has tens of thousands of distinct CDR3 sequences, with 5.5% to 7.5% found just once. Sequencing was carried out using whole blood. The source is an adult who was a healthcare worker with PCR-confirmed SARS-CoV-2 infection or an uninfected control (not recorded which).

The chain uses TRBV7-8 and TRBJ2-1, with D perhaps given as TRBD1 or TRBD2 (5 bases each). V lost 7 bases to trimming and J lost 0 bases, with 16 bases between them. The germline gives CDR1 SGHVS, CDR2 FQNEAQ. The CDR3 extends over 16 amino acids. The CDR3 DNA reads as TGTGCCAGCAACCTAGCAGGGAGCAGCTCCTACAATGAGCAGTTCTTC. This translates into CASNLAGSSSYNEQFF.

This clonotype was observed a handful of times. The genes are TRBV14 and TRBJ2-3; perhaps TRBD1 as D (5 bases). This CDR3 comprises 14 residues. V lost 1 base and J lost 3, with 8 bases in between. Germline V gene data show CDR1 as SGHDN and CDR2 as FVKESK. CDR3 region: CASSQVDKTDTQYF. In nucleotides, the CDR3 is TGTGCCAGCAGCCAAGTGGACAAAACAGATACGCAGTATTTT.

In its sample, this clonotype was seen many times. V usage is TRBV2 and J usage is TRBJ2-3, with 7 bases fitting TRBD2. Germline V gene data show CDR1 as SNHLY and CDR2 as FYNNEI. Trimming cost V 6 bases and J 0 bases; bases outside gene matches: 9. The CDR3 spans 16 residues. CDR3 bases: TGTGCCAGCAGGGGAGGGCGTGGCGGAAGCACAGATACGCAGTATTTT. Protein sequence: CASRGGRGGSTDTQYF.

A few counts support this clonotype. One end of the junction varies from germline; a read error may be responsible. The chain couples TRBV10-2 to TRBJ2-7, with D maybe TRBD2 (5 bases). The length of the CDR3 is 15 residues. Germline V lookup: CDR1 WSHSY, CDR2 SAAADI. The CDR3 DNA follows: TGCGCCAGCAATGAGCGCCGACTAAGGGATGGCGAGCAGTACTTC. The encoded protein is CASNERRLRDGEQYF.

This clonotype was recorded many times. The chain is built from TRBV28 and TRBJ1-3, with a tentative D call TRBD1 (5 bases). CDR3 length: 18 residues. Per germline, CDR1 MDHEN and CDR2 SYDVKM. V was trimmed by 4 bases and J by 0 bases, leaving 19 bases between them. CDR3 DNA: TGTGCCAGCAGTTCTCTTCTGGGACGGACCACCTCTGGAAACACCATATATTTT. Translating it yields CASSSLLGRTTSGNTIYF. The full variable domain, rest sourced from reference TRBV28 and TRBJ1-3, is DVKVTQSSRYLVKRTGEKVFLECVQDMDHENMFWYRQDPGLGLRLIYFSYDVKMKEKGDIPEGYSVSREKKERFSLILESASTNQTSMYLCASSSLLGRTTSGNTIYFGEGSWLTVV.

CDR3 protein: CASSLRPDRGTSYEQYF. CDR3 sequence (DNA): TGTGCCAGCAGCTTAAGGCCCGACAGGGGGACGTCCTACGAGCAGTACTTC. V usage is TRBV11-2 and J usage is TRBJ2-7, with 9 positions matching TRBD1. Germline V gene lookup returns CDR1 SGHAT and CDR2 FQNNGV. Trimming cost V 2 bases and J 1 base; bases outside gene matches: 9. The CDR3 is 17 residues long. The full variable domain, its missing parts supplied by reference TRBV11-2 and TRBJ2-7, is EAGVAQSPRYKIIEKRQSVAFWCNPISGHATLYWYQQILGQGPKLLIQFQNNGVVDDSQLPKDRFSAERLKGVDSTLKIQPAKLEDSAVYLCASSLRPDRGTSYEQYFGPGTRLTVT.

This clonotype has ten or more counts. V and J are TRBV28 and TRBJ2-7; the match to TRBD1 covers 9 bases. Germline CDR1 and CDR2: MDHEN and SYDVKM. The CDR3 loop spans 17 amino acids. The trim removed 7 bases at V and 4 bases at J, leaving 17 bases unmatched. As DNA, the CDR3 is TGTGCCAGCACTTCCGCAGGAGGACAGGGGCGTCCGTACGAGCAGTACTTC. Translated, it gives CASTSAGGQGRPYEQYF.

At least ten counts were recorded for this clonotype. The chain uses TRBV20-1 and TRBJ2-7, with 9 bases that match TRBD2. This CDR3 has 14 amino acids. Germline loops: CDR1 DFQATT, CDR2 SNEGSKA (reference sequence). V was clipped by 6 bases and J by 4 bases; unmatched bases: 10. DNA for the CDR3: TGCAGTGCCCTTAGCGGGAGACGCCTTTACGAGCAGTACTTC. Translating gives CSALSGRRLYEQYF.

This clonotype was counted ten times or more. The rearrangement joins TRBV15 to TRBJ2-1; D is possibly TRBD1 or TRBD2 (5 bases each). With 1 base removed from V and 6 bases from J, the gap between germline ends came to 16 bases. CDR1 is LNHNV, CDR2 YYDKDF, per germline (reference sequence). This CDR3 region has 16 residues. The CDR3 bases are TGTGCCACCAGCAGAGGCCGAACCGGGACGACCAATGAGCAGTTCTTC. The encoded protein is CATSRGRTGTTNEQFF.

This rearrangement joins TRBV9 to TRBJ2-7; D unresolved. CDR1 and CDR2 (germline): SGDLS, YYNGEE. Trimming stripped 4 bases from V and 6 bases from J, with 11 bases between. The CDR3 covers 12 residues. CDR3 in amino acids: CASSPRPTEQYF. The CDR3 DNA is TGTGCCAGCAGCCCCCGACCCACCGAGCAGTACTTC.

J is TRBJ1-1 and V is TRBV29-1; maybe TRBD1 (5 bases). The CDR3 length is 15 residues. Trimming removed 1 base at V and 7 bases at J, with 19 bases between. Germline CDR1 is SQVTM and CDR2 is ANQGSEA. In DNA, the CDR3 is TGCAGCGTTGAAGGGGGCCGCGGCCGCGGGAATGAAGCTTTCTTT. It codes for CSVEGGRGRGNEAFF.

This chain connects TRBV6-2 or TRBV6-3 to TRBJ2-1, with a possible D match to TRBD2 (5 bases). Per the germline V gene, CDR1 is MNHEY and CDR2 is SVGEGT. Trimming pared 2 bases from V and 2 bases from J, leaving 10 bases between. The CDR3 sequence is 15 residues long. The CDR3 loop reads CASSYAAAAYNEQFF. CDR3 nucleotides: TGTGCCAGCAGTTACGCAGCGGCAGCCTACAATGAGCAGTTCTTC.

This clonotype has a count of ten or more. This chain joins TRBV20-1 and TRBJ1-1, with 7 positions matching TRBD1. The V and J ends lost 2 bases and 4 bases, in that order; junction bases with no gene match: 13. The CDR3 extends over 16 amino acids. In germline, CDR1 is DFQATT, CDR2 SNEGSKA (reference sequence). DNA of the CDR3: TGCAGTGCTAGACCGCCGGGACAGAGGGGATTCACTGAAGCTTTCTTT. Amino acids: CSARPPGQRGFTEAFF.

The chain employs TRBV3-1 and TRBJ1-2; the match to TRBD1 covers 9 bases. The CDR3 has 15 residues. Germline V gene sequence: CDR1 LGHDT, CDR2 YNNKEL (reference sequence). V lost 3 bases, J lost 2 bases, and 4 bases stayed unmatched. The CDR3 region is CASSQTGTGNYGYTF. The CDR3, as DNA: TGTGCCAGCAGCCAGACAGGGACAGGGAACTATGGCTACACCTTC. Full variable domain (rest looked up from reference TRBV3-1 and TRBJ1-2): DTAVSQTPKYLVTQMGNDKSIKCEQNLGHDTMYWYKQDSKKFLKIMFSYNNKELIINETVPNRFSPKSPDKAHLNLHINSLELGDSAVYFCASSQTGTGNYGYTFGSGTRLTVV.

This clonotype was seen ten or more times. V usage is TRBV6-5 and J usage is TRBJ2-1; D possibly matches TRBD1 or TRBD2 (5 bases each). This CDR3 is built from 14 residues. Germline lookup yields CDR1 MNHEY and CDR2 SVGAGI. Trimming left V 9 bases short and J 9 bases short, with 21 bases between. The CDR3 here is CASMWDRGSGEQFF. CDR3 bases: TGTGCCAGTATGTGGGACCGGGGATCGGGTGAGCAGTTCTTC.

This clonotype was seen repeatedly, ten times or more. The V call is TRBV5-8, the J call TRBJ1-2; TRBD1 might be the D (6 bases). V was clipped by 4 bases and J by 0 bases, with 16 bases between them. The CDR3 is made up of 16 amino acids. Germline assignment: CDR1 SGHTS and CDR2 YDEGEE. CDR3 loop: CASSPWGGQPNYGYTF. CDR3 nucleotide sequence: TGTGCCAGCAGCCCGTGGGGGGGACAACCTAACTATGGCTACACCTTC.

This clonotype was observed a few times. The chain combines TRBV15 with TRBJ2-3; D ambiguous. Trimming removed 3 bases at V and 0 bases at J, with 10 bases between. Germline CDR1 is LNHNV and CDR2 is YYDKDF (reference sequence). The length of the CDR3 is 15 residues. The DNA for the CDR3 is TGTGCCACCAGCAGGGAGACCCTTAGCACAGATACGCAGTATTTT. Its translation is CATSRETLSTDTQYF.

This clonotype was detected ten times or more. The rearrangement uses TRBV28 and TRBJ1-5; D is unclear. This CDR3 spans 11 amino acids. Germline CDR1 is MDHEN and CDR2 is SYDVKM. Trimming left V 6 bases short and J 3 bases short, with 3 bases between. This CDR3 reads CASSINQPQHF. CDR3 nucleotide sequence: TGTGCCAGCAGCATCAATCAGCCCCAGCATTTT.

In its sample, this clonotype was seen many times. The chain is built from TRBV6-2 or TRBV6-3 and TRBJ2-2; 7 nucleotides align to TRBD1. Looked up from germline, CDR1 is MNHEY and CDR2 is SVGEGT. The CDR3 contains 16 residues. With 4 bases clipped from V and 0 bases from J, the junction kept 5 bases outside the gene matches. DNA for the CDR3: TGTGCCAGCAGTTCAGGACAGGCCTCGAACACCGGGGAGCTGTTTTTT. Encoded protein: CASSSGQASNTGELFF.

This clonotype was detected only a few times. The rearrangement links TRBV6-1 to TRBJ2-2, with D unresolved. Trimming removed 6 bases from V and 1 base from J, with 9 bases in between. Germline-derived CDR1 and CDR2 are MNHNS and SASEGT. CDR3 length: 14 amino acids. CDR3 loop: CASRGLRNTGELFF. CDR3 sequence (DNA): TGTGCCAGCAGAGGCTTGCGGAACACCGGGGAGCTGTTTTTT.

This clonotype was observed many times. The chain uses TRBV7-9 and TRBJ2-3, with D maybe TRBD2 (5 bases). Germline-derived CDR1 and CDR2 are SEHNR and FQNEAQ (reference sequence). This CDR3 contains 15 residues. Trimming stripped 1 base from V and 5 bases from J, with 13 bases between. The CDR3 spells CASSLGLALLDTQYF. CDR3 coding DNA: TGTGCCAGCAGCTTAGGGCTAGCACTTCTAGATACGCAGTATTTT.

The chain couples TRBV12-3 or TRBV12-4 to TRBJ2-5; 7 positions agree with TRBD1. The V segment lost 8 bases and the J segment 4 bases; nucleotides outside the gene matches: 13. The CDR3 has 15 residues. CDR3 DNA: TGTGCCAGCCTTCGTACAGGGGATTCGGGAGAGACCCAGTACTTC. Translated: CASLRTGDSGETQYF.

There are a few counts of this clonotype. CDR3 amino acids: CASSSLSGQPQHF. The CDR3 bases are TGTGCCAGCAGTTCCCTGTCGGGACAGCCCCAGCATTTT. The chain couples TRBV12-3 or TRBV12-4 to TRBJ1-5; D is unresolved. The CDR3 has 13 residues. The V and J ends lost 4 bases and 7 bases respectively, with 11 bases between them.

The chain uses TRBV6-2 or TRBV6-3 and TRBJ2-3, with D tentatively TRBD1 or TRBD2 (5 bases each). Germline V CDR1 and CDR2: MNHEY, SVGEGT. CDR3 size: 14 residues. V was pared by 2 bases and J by 4 bases, with 10 bases between. The DNA of the CDR3 is TGTGCCAGCAGTTACAACGGGGCCGCAGATACGCAGTATTTT. This gives the protein CASSYNGAADTQYF.

This clonotype was observed at least ten times. This sequence joins TRBV29-1 and TRBJ1-2; D may be TRBD1 (6 bases). V was pared by 6 bases and J by 7 bases, with 15 bases between. Germline V gene lookup returns CDR1 SQVTM and CDR2 ANQGSEA. The CDR3 spans 12 residues. The CDR3 coding sequence is TGCAGCGTCGTCCCCGCAGGGGTTGGCTACACCTTC. Translating it yields CSVVPAGVGYTF.

This clonotype was seen only a few times. The chain links TRBV30 to TRBJ2-5, with D hard to call. The germline V and J ends were trimmed by 3 bases and 1 base, with 6 bases remaining between them. Looked up from germline, CDR1 is GTSNPN and CDR2 is SVGIG (reference sequence). The CDR3 totals 12 residues. The DNA of the CDR3 is TGTGCCTGGAGACGGATCCAAGAGACCCAGTACTTC. Translation gives CAWRRIQETQYF. The variable domain in full, completed from reference TRBV30 and TRBJ2-5, reads SQTIHQWPATLVQPVGSPLSLECTVEGTSNPNLYWYRQAAGRGLQLLFYSVGIGQISSEVPQNLSASRPQDRQFILSSKKLLLSDSGFYLCAWRRIQETQYFGPGTRLLVL.

To note about this clonotype: A read error is possible here, since a much larger clone lies one base away. The rearrangement joins TRBV28 to TRBJ1-2, with TRBD1 as a possible D gene (6 bases). In germline, CDR1 is MDHEN, CDR2 SYDVKM. V was shortened by 5 bases and J by 4 bases, with 23 bases between the two germline ends. The CDR3 has 17 residues. The CDR3 protein is CASSLPLDGQYSYGYTF. The CDR3 DNA reads as TGTGCCAGCAGTCTTCCTTTGGACGGACAGTATTCCTATGGCTACACCTTC.

This clonotype was counted at least ten times. The chain joins TRBV12-3 or TRBV12-4 to TRBJ1-5; D is perhaps TRBD1 (5 bases). This CDR3 spans 16 amino acids. V was trimmed by 5 bases and J by 2 bases, leaving 16 bases between them. The CDR3 DNA reads as TGTGCCAGCAGTCTAAAGGGCAGGGAGGGCAATCAGCCCCAGCATTTT. Amino acids: CASSLKGREGNQPQHF.